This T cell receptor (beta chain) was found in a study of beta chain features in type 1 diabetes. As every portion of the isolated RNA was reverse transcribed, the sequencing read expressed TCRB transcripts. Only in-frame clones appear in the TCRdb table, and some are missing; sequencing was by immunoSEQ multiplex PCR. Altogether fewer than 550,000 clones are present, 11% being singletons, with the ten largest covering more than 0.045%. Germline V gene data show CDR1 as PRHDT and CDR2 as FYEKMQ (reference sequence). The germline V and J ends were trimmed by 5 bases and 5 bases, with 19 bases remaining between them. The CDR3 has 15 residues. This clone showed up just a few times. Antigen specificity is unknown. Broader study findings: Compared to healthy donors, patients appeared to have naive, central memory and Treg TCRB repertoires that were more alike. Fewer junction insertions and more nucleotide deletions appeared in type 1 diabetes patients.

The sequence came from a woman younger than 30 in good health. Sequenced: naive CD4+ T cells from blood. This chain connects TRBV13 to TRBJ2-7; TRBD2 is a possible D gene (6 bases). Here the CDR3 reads CASSDRWRGGNEQYF. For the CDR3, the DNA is TGTGCCAGCAGCGACCGGTGGAGGGGAGGCAACGAGCAGTACTTC. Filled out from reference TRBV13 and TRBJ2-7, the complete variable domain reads AAGVIQSPRHLIKEKRETATLKCYPIPRHDTVYWYQQGPGQDPQFLISFYEKMQSDKGSIPDRFSAQQFSDYHSELNMSSLELGDSALYFCASSDRWRGGNEQYFGPGTRLTVT.